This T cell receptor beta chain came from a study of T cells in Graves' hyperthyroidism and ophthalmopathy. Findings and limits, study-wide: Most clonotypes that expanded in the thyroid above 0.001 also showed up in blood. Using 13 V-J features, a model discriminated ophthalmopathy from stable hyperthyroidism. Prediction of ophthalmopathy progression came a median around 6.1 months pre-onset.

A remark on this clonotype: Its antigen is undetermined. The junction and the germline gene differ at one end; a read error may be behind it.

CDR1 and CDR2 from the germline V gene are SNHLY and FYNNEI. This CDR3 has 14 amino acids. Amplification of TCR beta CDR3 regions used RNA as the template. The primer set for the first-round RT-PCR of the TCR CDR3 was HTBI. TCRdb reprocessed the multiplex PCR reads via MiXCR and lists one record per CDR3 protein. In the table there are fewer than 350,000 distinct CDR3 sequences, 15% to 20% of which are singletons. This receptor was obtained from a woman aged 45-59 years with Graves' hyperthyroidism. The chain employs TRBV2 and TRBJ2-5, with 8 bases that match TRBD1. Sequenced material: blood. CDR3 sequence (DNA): TGTGCCAGCAGGGAAGGACAGGGAGAAGAGACCCAGTACTTC. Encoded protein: CASREGQGEETQYF. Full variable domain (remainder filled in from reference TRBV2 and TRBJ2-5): EPEVTQTPSHQVTQMGQEVILRCVPISNHLYFYWYRQILGQKVEFLVSFYNNEISEKSEIFDDQFSVERPDGSNFTLKIRSTKLEDSAMYFCASREGQGEETQYFGPGTRLLVL.